These T cell receptor beta chains were read from a single sample in a study of Graves' ophthalmopathy and Graves' hyperthyroidism. TCRdb fed the multiplex PCR reads into MiXCR, producing one record per CDR3 protein. The sample shows about 620,000 distinct CDR3 sequences, 20% to 25% of them seen only once. Specimen: peripheral blood. The receptors derive from a woman under 30 with stable Graves' hyperthyroidism. Some clones in this sample may be carry-over from other donors' samples. The CDR3 runs from the conserved cysteine through the conserved F or W. Each record gives: clone size, CDR3 length, D gene, J gene, V gene, CDR3 protein, CDR3 DNA. The D gene is left open where the match is weak. Not all rows give a size; the values are once, few, many and, for expanded clones, a class.

NA 11 NA TRBJ1-1 TRBV14 CASSQVGVAFF TGTGCCAGCAGCCAAGTTGGAGTTGCTTTCTTT
few 16 TRBD2 TRBJ2-4 TRBV9 CASSVESGGTKNIQYF TGTGCCAGCAGCGTAGAGAGCGGGGGAACCAAAAACATTCAGTACTTC
many 15 NA TRBJ2-2 TRBV27 CASTLTGGVAGELFF TGTGCCAGCACCCTTACAGGTGGCGTCGCCGGGGAGCTGTTTTTT
many 16 TRBD1 TRBJ1-6 TRBV15 CATSRVGRGANSPLHF TGTGCCACCAGCAGAGTTGGCAGGGGGGCTAATTCACCCCTCCACTTT
many 16 TRBD2 TRBJ2-7 TRBV12-3/TRBV12-4 CASSLGGLAVGYEQYF TGTGCCAGCAGTTTGGGGGGACTAGCGGTCGGCTACGAGCAGTACTTC
NA 16 TRBD1 TRBJ2-5 TRBV30 CAWSKPGQGVGETQYF TGTGCCTGGAGTAAACCGGGACAGGGGGTTGGAGAGACCCAGTACTTC
once 14 NA TRBJ1-5 TRBV7-8 CASSSPGPNQPQHF TGTGCCAGCAGCTCCCCCGGGCCCAATCAGCCCCAGCATTTT
many 16 NA TRBJ1-1 TRBV20-1 CSANSLGGATRTEAFF TGCAGTGCAAACAGTTTGGGAGGGGCTACGCGAACTGAAGCTTTCTTT
few 14 NA TRBJ1-1 TRBV18 CASSPTTASTEAFF TGTGCCAGCTCACCGACGACAGCAAGCACTGAAGCTTTCTTT
many 15 NA TRBJ2-7 TRBV2 CASMEGGTLSYEQYF TGTGCCAGCATGGAGGGAGGTACCCTCTCCTACGAGCAGTACTTC
many 10 NA TRBJ2-5 TRBV6-1 CASFMETQYF TGTGCCTCCTTCATGGAGACCCAGTACTTC
few 17 TRBD1 TRBJ1-5 TRBV19 CASSMGLTGLSNQPQHF TGTGCCAGTAGTATGGGCCTGACAGGGTTAAGCAATCAGCCCCAGCATTTT
many 18 TRBD2 TRBJ2-7 TRBV28 CASNYPGLAGGRSYEQYF TGTGCCAGCAACTATCCGGGACTAGCGGGAGGCCGCTCCTACGAGCAGTACTTC
NA 16 NA TRBJ1-3 TRBV18 CASSAKQGLSGNTIYF TGTGCCAGCTCAGCAAAACAGGGCCTCTCTGGAAACACCATATATTTT
few 16 TRBD1 TRBJ2-5 TRBV24-1 CATSDPGQGSGETQYF TGTGCCACCAGTGATCCGGGACAGGGGTCTGGGGAGACCCAGTACTTC
NA 15 NA TRBJ1-3 TRBV7-9 CASSLVGVSGNTIYF TGTGCCAGCAGCTTAGTCGGTGTGTCTGGAAACACCATATATTTT